Sequencing of this T cell receptor (beta chain) was carried out in a study of blood T cell repertoires in COVID-19 (TCRdb year 2020). For the wider study: Samples covering the acute and convalescent phases of COVID-19 were provided by collaborators in the United States, Italy and Spain. Nearly every sample came with metadata listing a de-identified subject ID, COVID-19 status, age in years and sex. Deeply sampled blood TCRbeta repertoires from subjects exposed to, actively infected with, or recovered from COVID-19 were included in the dataset. The samples were drawn from the first 160 participants of the ongoing ImmuneRACE study and from 1,254 subjects provided by 6 global collaborators. The material from the prospective study consisted of cDNA or gDNA derived from T cells, B-cell-depleted T cells, or PBMCs. The repertoires were released in a freely available public database meant as a resource for research on the immune response to SARS-CoV-2. Where available, HLA class I and class II types were obtained from metadata supplied by the sample provider rather than from assay-based typing.

Participants in the prospective study were aged about 18 to 95 years, lived in about two dozen United States geographic areas, and enrolled through a virtual design. To assign participants to cohorts, the prospective study relied on clinical history that participants themselves reported in a screening survey and a study questionnaire. Recovered participants in ImmuneRACE Cohort 3 were defined as having two consecutive negative NP/OP PCR tests, clearance from a healthcare professional, or resolution of symptoms. Each participant in the prospective study had whole blood, serum and a nasopharyngeal or oropharyngeal swab collected by mobile phlebotomists. Prospective study participants could optionally give additional blood draws and questionnaires over an approximately two-month period. Before DNA extraction, prospective study blood samples were shipped either frozen or at room temperature. This clone was counted at least ten times. What this receptor recognizes is not known. No much larger clone exists at a distance of one base, and base qualities are not known.

TCRbeta CDR3 regions were amplified from genomic DNA using the immunoSEQ Assay, a bias-controlled multiplex PCR. The study's processing was this. Within the assay, amplification of reference gene primers was used to estimate how many nucleated cells each sample contained. Sequence reads were collapsed and filtered to measure the absolute abundance of every unique TCRbeta CDR3 rearrangement. For each sample, productive Simpson clonality was calculated as the square root of Simpson's diversity index across productive rearrangements. TCRdb limited this immuneACCESS table to in-frame rearrangements with V and J called. A share of clones is missing; checked studies link under half to unresolved V genes, and the rest is unexplained. The D gene and trimming were derived from the DNA, and the V and J assignments and clone size from that table. A total of about 400,000 clones appear in this sample, roughly 87% of them only once. The ten largest clones take up approximately 3.1% of the sample.

Trimming accounts for 0 bases at V and 4 bases at J, while the number of junction bases matched to no gene is 1. Looking up the germline V gene yields CDR1 KGHSH and CDR2 LQKENI. From the cysteine up to the phenylalanine, the CDR3 has a length of 15 residues. Only CDR3 DNA remains: 45 bases, in frame from the first base. Overall study results and their limits: The amount of clinical and demographic metadata varied by source and participant and was provided uncurated.

This TCR derives from a woman in her twenties or thirties who had recovered from COVID-19. Sequenced: PBMCs or T cells enriched from blood (not recorded which). Recombination linked TRBV18 to TRBJ2-1, with 9 bases in between that match TRBD2. The CDR3 is CASSPPAGGYNEQFF. Here is the DNA: TGTGCCAGCTCACCACCGGCGGGAGGGTACAATGAGCAGTTCTTC.